These T cell receptor beta chains were read from a single sample in a study of post-analysis software for immune sequencing data. In TCRdb, the PCR reads were re-called with MiXCR into one record per CDR3 protein. The sample yields fewer than 550,000 distinct CDR3 sequences, around 36% seen once. The material sequenced was blood. Receptors originate from a girl aged 2-17 years with multiple sclerosis. Each CDR3 is given with its conserved first and last residue. The order of the fields is clone size, V gene, CDR3 length, D gene, J gene, CDR3 DNA, CDR3 protein. A D gene is named only where the DNA matches it firmly. Where a row states a size, it is once, few, many or the class of an expanded clone; other rows omit it.

clone size: -
V gene: TRBV7-6
CDR3 length: 14
D gene: -
J gene: TRBJ1-1
CDR3 DNA: TGTGCCAGCAGCTTAGCAGTGATGAACACTGAAGCTTTCTTT
CDR3 protein: CASSLAVMNTEAFF

clone size: few
V gene: TRBV19
CDR3 length: 12
D gene: -
J gene: TRBJ1-2
CDR3 DNA: TGTGCCAGTAGTCCCGCTGAGAATGGCTACACCTTC
CDR3 protein: CASSPAENGYTF

clone size: -
V gene: TRBV20-1
CDR3 length: 14
D gene: -
J gene: TRBJ1-1
CDR3 DNA: TGCAGTGCTGTCAGAAGTCCCATGAACACTGAAGCTTTCTTT
CDR3 protein: CSAVRSPMNTEAFF

clone size: -
V gene: TRBV6-5
CDR3 length: 13
D gene: -
J gene: TRBJ1-1
CDR3 DNA: TGTGCCAGCAGTTACTTTATGAACACTGAAGCTTTCTTT
CDR3 protein: CASSYFMNTEAFF

clone size: -
V gene: TRBV12-3/TRBV12-4
CDR3 length: 15
D gene: -
J gene: TRBJ1-5
CDR3 DNA: TGTGCCAGCAGAATATCGGGGGGAAGCAATCAGCCCCAGCATTTT
CDR3 protein: CASRISGGSNQPQHF

clone size: -
V gene: TRBV12-3/TRBV12-4
CDR3 length: 13
D gene: TRBD2
J gene: TRBJ2-1
CDR3 DNA: TGTGCCAGCAGTTTTTCTAGCGGTAATGAGCAGTTCTTC
CDR3 protein: CASSFSSGNEQFF

clone size: -
V gene: TRBV5-1
CDR3 length: 15
D gene: TRBD1
J gene: TRBJ2-5
CDR3 DNA: TGCGCCAGCAGCTTGGGGGGGACAGGGCACAATGAGCAGTACTTC
CDR3 protein: CASSLGGTGHNEQYF

clone size: few
V gene: TRBV15
CDR3 length: 14
D gene: TRBD1
J gene: TRBJ1-4
CDR3 DNA: TGTGCCACCACCCGGGACAGGGGGCATGAAAAACTGTTTTTT
CDR3 protein: CATTRDRGHEKLFF

clone size: -
V gene: TRBV15
CDR3 length: 15
D gene: TRBD1
J gene: TRBJ2-3
CDR3 DNA: TGTGCCACCAGCACTGGGGGACAGGGCACAGATACGCAGTATTTT
CDR3 protein: CATSTGGQGTDTQYF

clone size: -
V gene: TRBV3-1
CDR3 length: 16
D gene: -
J gene: TRBJ1-2
CDR3 DNA: TGTGCCAGCAGCCAAGGGCCGGGACGAGGGGACTATGGCTACACCTTC
CDR3 protein: CASSQGPGRGDYGYTF

clone size: -
V gene: TRBV10-3
CDR3 length: 14
D gene: TRBD1
J gene: TRBJ2-3
CDR3 DNA: TGTGCCATCAGTGCGACAGGGGTGGAAGATACGCAGTATTTT
CDR3 protein: CAISATGVEDTQYF

clone size: -
V gene: TRBV4-1
CDR3 length: 18
D gene: TRBD2
J gene: TRBJ2-5
CDR3 DNA: TGCGCCAGCAGCCAACTTGCGGGGGGCCCACTTTCTCAAGAGACCCAGTACTTC
CDR3 protein: CASSQLAGGPLSQETQYF

clone size: -
V gene: TRBV5-1
CDR3 length: 13
D gene: -
J gene: TRBJ1-6
CDR3 DNA: TGCGCCAGCAGCTTCGACGGGGAGCCACCCCTCCACTTT
CDR3 protein: CASSFDGEPPLHF

clone size: -
V gene: TRBV12-3/TRBV12-4
CDR3 length: 16
D gene: -
J gene: TRBJ2-3
CDR3 DNA: TGTGCCAGCAGTTTAGCGTTCATGGTGGTTAGAGATGCGCAGTATTTT
CDR3 protein: CASSLAFMVVRDAQYF

clone size: few
V gene: TRBV4-1
CDR3 length: 16
D gene: TRBD1
J gene: TRBJ1-4
CDR3 DNA: TGCGCCAGCAGCCAAACCGCCGGGACAGGAGGCGAAAAACTGTTTTTT
CDR3 protein: CASSQTAGTGGEKLFF

clone size: few
V gene: TRBV20-1
CDR3 length: 14
D gene: -
J gene: TRBJ1-2
CDR3 DNA: TGCAGTGCTAGAAGAAATAGACAGGTCTATGGCTACACCTTC
CDR3 protein: CSARRNRQVYGYTF

clone size: -
V gene: TRBV9
CDR3 length: 14
D gene: -
J gene: TRBJ1-2
CDR3 DNA: TGTGCCAGCAGCGAAAAGAGTACTTTCTATGGCTACACCTTC
CDR3 protein: CASSEKSTFYGYTF

clone size: -
V gene: TRBV6-1
CDR3 length: 20
D gene: TRBD2
J gene: TRBJ2-2
CDR3 DNA: TGTGCCAGCAGTAAGCCCTCCACGAGAAATAGCGGGGCGAACACCGGGGAGCTGTTTTTT
CDR3 protein: CASSKPSTRNSGANTGELFF

clone size: -
V gene: TRBV7-9
CDR3 length: 12
D gene: -
J gene: TRBJ2-3
CDR3 DNA: TGTGCCAGCCGAGCGGCCACAGATACGCAGTATTTT
CDR3 protein: CASRAATDTQYF

clone size: once
V gene: TRBV5-1
CDR3 length: 13
D gene: -
J gene: TRBJ2-2
CDR3 DNA: TGCGCCAGCAGCCCGACGGGGCCCGGGGAGCTGTTTTTT
CDR3 protein: CASSPTGPGELFF

clone size: -
V gene: TRBV19
CDR3 length: 13
D gene: -
J gene: TRBJ1-1
CDR3 DNA: TGTGCCAGTAGAGACTGGGCCCGGGCTGAAGCTTTCTTT
CDR3 protein: CASRDWARAEAFF

clone size: few
V gene: TRBV7-3
CDR3 length: 15
D gene: -
J gene: TRBJ1-2
CDR3 DNA: TGTGCCAGCAGCTCTACAGGGACTGCTAACTATGGCTACACCTTC
CDR3 protein: CASSSTGTANYGYTF

clone size: once
V gene: TRBV6-6
CDR3 length: 14
D gene: -
J gene: TRBJ2-3
CDR3 DNA: TGTGCCATTACACCTGACAGTAGCACAGATACGCAGTATTTT
CDR3 protein: CAITPDSSTDTQYF

clone size: once
V gene: TRBV29-1
CDR3 length: 14
D gene: TRBD2
J gene: TRBJ2-7
CDR3 DNA: TGCAGCGTCTGGGGACTAGCGGGGGGCTACGAGCAGTACTTC
CDR3 protein: CSVWGLAGGYEQYF

clone size: few
V gene: TRBV4-1
CDR3 length: 13
D gene: -
J gene: TRBJ2-3
CDR3 DNA: TGCGCCAGCAGCAGAATAAGCACAGATACGCAGTATTTT
CDR3 protein: CASSRISTDTQYF

clone size: many
V gene: TRBV6-6
CDR3 length: 12
D gene: -
J gene: TRBJ1-2
CDR3 DNA: TGTGCCAGCAGTTACTCCAGGGATGGCTACACCTTC
CDR3 protein: CASSYSRDGYTF

clone size: -
V gene: TRBV7-8
CDR3 length: 16
D gene: TRBD1
J gene: TRBJ2-5
CDR3 DNA: TGTGCCAGCAGCCCCGGGACAGGCCTGACCCAAGAGACCCAGTACTTC
CDR3 protein: CASSPGTGLTQETQYF

clone size: -
V gene: TRBV2
CDR3 length: 13
D gene: -
J gene: TRBJ1-2
CDR3 DNA: TGTGCCAGCAGTGTACAGTCGATCTATGGCTACACCTTC
CDR3 protein: CASSVQSIYGYTF

clone size: -
V gene: TRBV7-9
CDR3 length: 17
D gene: -
J gene: TRBJ2-1
CDR3 DNA: TGTGCCAGCAGCTTAGGGAATCCTAGCGCATCCTACAATGAGCAGTTCTTC
CDR3 protein: CASSLGNPSASYNEQFF

clone size: few
V gene: TRBV4-2
CDR3 length: 18
D gene: TRBD2
J gene: TRBJ2-3
CDR3 DNA: TGTGCCAGCAGCCAAGAGAGGGCTAGCGGGGAGAGCACAGATACGCAGTATTTT
CDR3 protein: CASSQERASGESTDTQYF

clone size: -
V gene: TRBV4-1
CDR3 length: 14
D gene: -
J gene: TRBJ1-5
CDR3 DNA: TGCGCCAGCAGCCAAGGGGGAACGAATCAGCCCCAGCATTTT
CDR3 protein: CASSQGGTNQPQHF

clone size: few
V gene: TRBV3-1
CDR3 length: 18
D gene: TRBD2
J gene: TRBJ2-7
CDR3 DNA: TGTGCCAGCAGCCAAGATTCCGGGGGGGGGCTTTACTCCTACGAGCAGTACTTC
CDR3 protein: CASSQDSGGGLYSYEQYF

clone size: -
V gene: TRBV10-3
CDR3 length: 13
D gene: -
J gene: TRBJ1-2
CDR3 DNA: TGTGCCATCAGCTTAGGACAGCCCTATGGCTACACCTTC
CDR3 protein: CAISLGQPYGYTF

clone size: -
V gene: TRBV5-1
CDR3 length: 13
D gene: -
J gene: TRBJ2-3
CDR3 DNA: TGCGCCAGCAGCTTGACCCCGGCGGATACGCAGTATTTT
CDR3 protein: CASSLTPADTQYF

clone size: -
V gene: TRBV20-1
CDR3 length: 13
D gene: TRBD1
J gene: TRBJ2-1
CDR3 DNA: TGCAGTGCCTGGGCGGACAGGGGCAATGAGCAGTTCTTC
CDR3 protein: CSAWADRGNEQFF

clone size: -
V gene: TRBV20-1
CDR3 length: 13
D gene: TRBD1
J gene: TRBJ1-2
CDR3 DNA: TGCAGTGCCGGACAGGGTAGCTCCTATGGCTACACCTTC
CDR3 protein: CSAGQGSSYGYTF

clone size: few
V gene: TRBV4-2
CDR3 length: 17
D gene: TRBD2
J gene: TRBJ2-1
CDR3 DNA: TGTGCCAGCAGCCTCCCTCCGGGGACTAGCGGGGACAATGAGCAGTTCTTC
CDR3 protein: CASSLPPGTSGDNEQFF

clone size: many
V gene: TRBV7-3
CDR3 length: 13
D gene: -
J gene: TRBJ2-1
CDR3 DNA: TGTGCCAGCAGCTCGGACTCCTACAATGAGCAGTTCTTC
CDR3 protein: CASSSDSYNEQFF

clone size: -
V gene: TRBV12-3/TRBV12-4
CDR3 length: 15
D gene: -
J gene: TRBJ1-5
CDR3 DNA: TGTGCCAGCAGTTTAATCTCGGGGAGCAATCAGCCCCAGCATTTT
CDR3 protein: CASSLISGSNQPQHF

clone size: -
V gene: TRBV7-9
CDR3 length: 15
D gene: -
J gene: TRBJ1-6
CDR3 DNA: TGTGCCAGCAGCTTAGTACAGGGTGATCGATCACCCCTCCACTTT
CDR3 protein: CASSLVQGDRSPLHF

clone size: few
V gene: TRBV3-1
CDR3 length: 16
D gene: TRBD1
J gene: TRBJ2-5
CDR3 DNA: TGTGCCAGCAGCCCGACCCTTGGACAGGGGGAAGAGACCCAGTACTTC
CDR3 protein: CASSPTLGQGEETQYF

clone size: -
V gene: TRBV11-3
CDR3 length: 18
D gene: TRBD1
J gene: TRBJ1-5
CDR3 DNA: TGTGCCAGCAGCTTAGGTACAGGGGGCGCAGGGAGAGATCAGCCCCAGCATTTT
CDR3 protein: CASSLGTGGAGRDQPQHF

clone size: -
V gene: TRBV7-2
CDR3 length: 16
D gene: -
J gene: TRBJ2-6
CDR3 DNA: TGTGCCAGCAGCTTAAGCTCAGGGTCTGGGGCCAACGTCCTGACTTTC
CDR3 protein: CASSLSSGSGANVLTF

clone size: few
V gene: TRBV7-8
CDR3 length: 19
D gene: TRBD2
J gene: TRBJ2-3
CDR3 DNA: TGTGCCAGCAGGGGACTAGCAGCTCACCGCTGGGGCAGCACAGATACGCAGTATTTT
CDR3 protein: CASRGLAAHRWGSTDTQYF

clone size: few
V gene: TRBV16
CDR3 length: 15
D gene: TRBD1
J gene: TRBJ1-2
CDR3 DNA: TGTGCCAGCAGCGCCCCCGGACAGGGGGAGTCTCGCTACACCTTC
CDR3 protein: CASSAPGQGESRYTF

clone size: -
V gene: TRBV20-1
CDR3 length: 15
D gene: TRBD2
J gene: TRBJ2-7
CDR3 DNA: TGCAGTGCTAGAATACGGCTAGCGGGGATCGACGAGCAGTACTTC
CDR3 protein: CSARIRLAGIDEQYF